The text below deals with one T cell receptor beta chain. Its antigen is undetermined. Sequencing was performed with immunoSEQ multiplex PCR; in TCRdb, only in-frame clones are kept and a portion is missing. In the table there are over 100,000 clones, 70% to 90% of which are singletons. The data derive from a study of T cell responses to AZD1222 COVID-19 vaccine. The CDR3 totals 14 residues. The ends were cut back, 2 bases at V and 5 bases at J, with 10 bases in the middle. Per the germline V gene, CDR1 is MGHDK and CDR2 is SYGVNS. Study outcomes and limitations: Increases in Spike-specific TCR breadth and depth were seen after two AZD1222 doses.

V gene TRBV25-1 combines with J gene TRBJ2-1; D may match TRBD1 or TRBD2 (5 bases each). The sequence derives from an adult in good health. This specimen consisted of peripheral blood, obtained on day 0 of MenACWY control vaccination. For the CDR3, the DNA is TGTGCCAGCAGTGAACCCGGGACCCACAATGAGCAGTTCTTC. The encoded protein is CASSEPGTHNEQFF.